This T cell receptor beta chain was retrieved from a study of T-cell reconstitution after alpha-beta-depleted transplantation in children. Findings and caveats of the study: When one year had passed after transplant, most T-cell counts and diversity came from newly produced T cells.

TCRbeta library construction was performed incorporating unique molecular identifiers. Each CDR3 protein is one row after TCRdb ran MiXCR on the PCR reads. The sample consists of 150,000 to 200,000 distinct CDR3 sequences, roughly 11% of them appearing once. This clonotype was seen ten or more times. What it recognizes is unknown. From germline, CDR1 is LNHDA and CDR2 SQIVND (reference sequence). The CDR3 length is 14 residues. Trimming stripped 5 bases from V and 1 base from J, with 11 bases between. Material: PBMCs, obtained before TCRalphabeta/CD19-depleted stem cell transplant. This chain joins TRBV19 and TRBJ1-1, with no clear D. The sequence derives from a boy aged 2-9 years with acute myeloid leukemia, due to receive a stem cell transplant. This CDR3 is CASSPSSSNTEAFF. The CDR3 nucleotides read TGTGCCAGTAGTCCTTCCTCATCGAACACTGAAGCTTTCTTT. Drawing the rest from reference TRBV19 and TRBJ1-1, the complete variable domain is DGGITQSPKYLFRKEGQNVTLSCEQNLNHDAMYWYRQDPGQGLRLIYYSQIVNDFQKGDIAEGYSVSREKKESFPLTVTSAQKNPTAFYLCASSPSSSNTEAFFGQGTRLTVV.